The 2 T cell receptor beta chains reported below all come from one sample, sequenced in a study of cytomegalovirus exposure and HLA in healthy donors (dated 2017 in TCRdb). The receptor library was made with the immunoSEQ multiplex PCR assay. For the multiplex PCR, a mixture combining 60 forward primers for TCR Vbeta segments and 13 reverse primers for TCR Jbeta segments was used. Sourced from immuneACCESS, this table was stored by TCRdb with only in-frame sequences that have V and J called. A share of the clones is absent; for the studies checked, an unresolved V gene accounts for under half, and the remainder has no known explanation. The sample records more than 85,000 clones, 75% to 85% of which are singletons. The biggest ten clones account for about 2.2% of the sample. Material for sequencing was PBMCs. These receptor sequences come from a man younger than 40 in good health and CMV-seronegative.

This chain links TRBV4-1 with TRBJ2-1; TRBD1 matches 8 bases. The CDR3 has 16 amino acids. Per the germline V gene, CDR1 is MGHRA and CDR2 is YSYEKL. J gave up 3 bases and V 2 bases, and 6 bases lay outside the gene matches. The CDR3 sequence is CASSQRTGTSYNEQFF. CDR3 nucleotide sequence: TGCGCCAGCAGCCAAAGGACAGGGACGAGCTACAATGAGCAGTTCTTC.

The CDR3 nucleotides are TGTGCCAGTAGTTCGGCGGGAGCCTACGAGCAGTACTTC. Translation gives CASSSAGAYEQYF. V gene TRBV19 combines with J gene TRBJ2-7; the match to TRBD2 covers 7 bases. The V gene end was trimmed by 5 bases and the J gene end by 2 bases; junction bases not matched to a gene: 3. In germline, CDR1 is LNHDA, CDR2 SQIVND (reference sequence). This CDR3 spans 13 amino acids.